This T cell receptor beta chain was sequenced in a study of blood T cells in healthy people across ages. The CDR3 consists of 14 residues. Germline CDR1 is LGHNA and CDR2 is YNFKEQ. V shed 5 bases and J 6 bases; nucleotides not matched to a gene: 8. Overall study results and limits: The study regarded diversity estimates from one million T cells as underestimates.

On this clonotype itself: What it recognizes is unknown.

Then a second PCR, running about 7 to 11 cycles, was carried out with a sample-barcoded 5' primer and a J-beta primer mix. TCRdb independently ran MiXCR on the 5' RACE reads; one entry per CDR3 protein. The sample carries 650,000 to 900,000 distinct CDR3 sequences, under 80% recorded once. Caucasian, healthy and from Russia, the donors were aged between about 6 and 90. The chain carries TRBV4-2 and TRBJ2-7; TRBD1 matches at 9 bases. This TCR came from a man aged 25 to 45 in good health. Specimen: blood. CDR3 coding DNA: TGTGCCAGCAGCGAACCAGACAGGGGGGTCGAGCAGTACTTC. As protein: CASSEPDRGVEQYF.